Shown below are 15 T cell receptor beta chains from a single sample sequenced in a study of beta chain features in type 1 diabetes. Whole-study results and caveats: Type 1 diabetes patients had TCRB CDR3s that were shorter (moderately but significantly so) in all four CD4+ subsets.

Isolated RNA was reverse transcribed in full, so expressed TCRB transcripts were sequenced. Sequenced by immunoSEQ multiplex PCR; TCRdb stores in-frame clones only, minus some. The table lists around 280,000 clones, about 15% of them singletons. The antigens for these receptors are not known. The sample consisted of naive CD4+ T cells from blood. These receptors were taken from a man between 18 and 35 years old with type 1 diabetes.

This clone appeared a few times. The rearrangement links TRBV28 to TRBJ2-1; TRBD2 matches 16 bases. This CDR3 comprises 18 residues. After removal of 1 base from V and 3 bases from J, the junction contained 3 bases not matched to a gene. Germline assignment: CDR1 MDHEN and CDR2 SYDVKM. CDR3 coding DNA: TGTGCCAGCAGTTTATTGGGACTAGCGGGAGGGCTCTACAATGAGCAGTTCTTC. Translation gives CASSLLGLAGGLYNEQFF.

The rearrangement joins TRBV28 to TRBJ1-2, with D possibly matching TRBD1 (5 bases). This CDR3 region has 16 residues. Germline loops: CDR1 MDHEN, CDR2 SYDVKM. V was shortened by 3 bases and J by 5 bases, with 19 bases between the two germline ends. The CDR3 region has the DNA TGTGCCAGCAGTTTTCAAGTGGGGGGAATTACGTATGGCTACACCTTC. Translation: CASSFQVGGITYGYTF.

The table lists this clone with a few counts. The chain is built from TRBV29-1 and TRBJ1-1; D remains ambiguous. V was shortened by 1 base and J by 2 bases, with 14 bases between the two germline ends. This CDR3 contains 15 residues. Germline CDR1 is SQVTM and CDR2 is ANQGSEA. In DNA, the CDR3 is TGCAGCGTTGAAGCTCAGCGGATCGTAAACACTGAAGCTTTCTTT. Translation: CSVEAQRIVNTEAFF.

This clone has only a few counts. The rearrangement joins TRBV6-6 to TRBJ2-1, with D tentatively TRBD2 (6 bases). The CDR3 runs 12 residues. The germline V gene has CDR1 MNHNY and CDR2 SVGAGI (reference sequence). V was cut by 0 bases and J by 12 bases, with 9 bases left in between. This CDR3 reads CASSYSGGGQFF. CDR3 nucleotide sequence: TGTGCCAGCAGTTACTCGGGGGGAGGGCAGTTCTTC.

This clone turned up a few times. The chain recombines TRBV4-3 with TRBJ2-7; TRBD1 matches 10 bases. The V gene end was trimmed by 1 base and the J gene end by 7 bases; junction bases not matched to a gene: 4. This CDR3 has 14 amino acids. Germline V gene sequence: CDR1 LGHNA, CDR2 YSLEER. The CDR3, as DNA: TGCGCCAGCAGCCAAGGACAGGGGGCTGAGGAGCAGTACTTC. Translating gives CASSQGQGAEEQYF.

This clone came up a few times. The chain recombines TRBV7-9 with TRBJ2-7; 8 positions match TRBD1. Germline V gene lookup returns CDR1 SEHNR and CDR2 FQNEAQ (reference sequence). Unmatched junction bases numbered 4, after V lost 1 base and J lost 2 bases. CDR3 size: 15 residues. The CDR3 here is CASSLGQGLTYEQYF. In nucleotides, the CDR3 is TGTGCCAGCAGCTTAGGACAGGGGTTGACCTACGAGCAGTACTTC.

The rearrangement links TRBV29-1 to TRBJ2-4; 9 nucleotides agree with TRBD1. CDR3 length equals 11 residues. Trimming at V came to 7 bases and at J to 7 bases, leaving 2 bases not matched to a gene. Germline V gene sequence: CDR1 SQVTM, CDR2 ANQGSEA. The CDR3, as DNA: TGCAGCGCCGGGACAGGGAACATTCAGTACTTC. Its translation: CSAGTGNIQYF. The entire variable domain, with the rest obtained from reference TRBV29-1 and TRBJ2-4, is as follows: SAVISQKPSRDICQRGTSLTIQCQVDSQVTMMFWYRQQPGQSLTLIATANQGSEATYESGFVIDKFPISRPNLTFSTLTVSNMSPEDSSIYLCSAGTGNIQYFGAGTRLSVL.

This clone was counted a single time. The chain links TRBV10-3 to TRBJ2-1; D call uncertain. Trimming removed 2 bases from V and 8 bases from J, with 10 bases in between. The CDR3 has 13 amino acids. Per germline, CDR1 ENHRY and CDR2 SYGVKD. The CDR3 region is CAISEKKTDEQFF. The DNA for the CDR3 is TGTGCCATCAGTGAGAAAAAAACTGATGAGCAGTTCTTC.

V is TRBV6-1 and J is TRBJ2-7; D is perhaps TRBD2 (5 bases). This CDR3 is 14 amino acids long. V lost 5 bases, J lost 3 bases, and 14 bases lay in between. The germline CDR1 and CDR2 sequences are MNHNS and SASEGT. CDR3 amino acids: CASSLGEGNYEQYF. The CDR3, as DNA: TGTGCCAGCAGTCTCGGGGAAGGCAACTACGAGCAGTACTTC.

The chain carries TRBV9 and TRBJ2-7; D is unresolved. Per the germline V gene, CDR1 is SGDLS and CDR2 is YYNGEE. The V gene lost 0 bases and the J gene lost 1 base, with 11 bases spanning the gap. CDR3 length: 15 amino acids. The CDR3 loop is CASSVAGGVSYEQYF. DNA of the CDR3: TGTGCCAGCAGCGTAGCTGGCGGAGTTTCCTACGAGCAGTACTTC.

V gene TRBV19 combines with J gene TRBJ2-7; TRBD1 matches 7 bases. V lost 5 bases to trimming and J lost 2 bases; unmatched junction nucleotides: 9. Germline CDR1 reads LNHDA; CDR2 reads SQIVND (reference sequence). There are 15 residues in the CDR3. The CDR3 bases are TGTGCCAGTAGTCGGGGACAGTCAACCGCCTACGAGCAGTACTTC. It specifies CASSRGQSTAYEQYF. Drawing the rest from reference TRBV19 and TRBJ2-7, the complete variable domain is DGGITQSPKYLFRKEGQNVTLSCEQNLNHDAMYWYRQDPGQGLRLIYYSQIVNDFQKGDIAEGYSVSREKKESFPLTVTSAQKNPTAFYLCASSRGQSTAYEQYFGPGTRLTVT.

The V gene is TRBV5-4, the J gene TRBJ2-3; D may be TRBD1 (5 bases). Germline-derived CDR1 and CDR2 are SGHNT and YYREEE (reference sequence). Trimming took 1 base from V and 2 from J, leaving 11 bases between them. This CDR3 comprises 15 residues. CDR3 DNA sequence: TGTGCCAGCAGCTTGTACTTAGGGGACACAGATACGCAGTATTTT. Translation: CASSLYLGDTDTQYF. Based on the CDR3 plus reference TRBV5-4 and TRBJ2-3, the full variable domain is ETGVTQSPTHLIKTRGQQVTLRCSSQSGHNTVSWYQQALGQGPQFIFQYYREEENGRGNFPPRFSGLQFPNYSSELNVNALELDDSALYLCASSLYLGDTDTQYFGPGTRLTVL.

The rearrangement joins TRBV6-5 to TRBJ2-5; D unclear. Germline V lookup: CDR1 MNHEY, CDR2 SVGAGI. The CDR3 spans 13 residues. Trimming took 7 bases from V and 2 from J, leaving 11 bases between them. CDR3 protein: CASTGTTQETQYF. DNA for the CDR3: TGTGCCAGCACAGGAACCACGCAAGAGACCCAGTACTTC.

This clone has a handful of counts. V gene TRBV5-1 combines with J gene TRBJ1-1, with D perhaps TRBD1 (6 bases). V was trimmed by 2 bases and J by 3 bases, leaving 14 bases between them. Germline values: CDR1 SGHRS, CDR2 YFSETQ. CDR3 size: 15 residues. The CDR3 protein is CASSFVQGTDTEAFF. As DNA, the CDR3 is TGCGCCAGCAGCTTCGTACAGGGTACCGACACTGAAGCTTTCTTT.

The chain links TRBV6-1 to TRBJ1-2; D remains ambiguous. The CDR3 has 15 amino acids. Germline CDR1 is MNHNS and CDR2 is SASEGT. Trimming took 4 bases from V and 4 from J, leaving 16 bases between them. CDR3 sequence: CASSAWRLDFYGYTF. In nucleotides, the CDR3 is TGTGCCAGCAGTGCTTGGAGGTTGGACTTCTATGGCTACACCTTC.